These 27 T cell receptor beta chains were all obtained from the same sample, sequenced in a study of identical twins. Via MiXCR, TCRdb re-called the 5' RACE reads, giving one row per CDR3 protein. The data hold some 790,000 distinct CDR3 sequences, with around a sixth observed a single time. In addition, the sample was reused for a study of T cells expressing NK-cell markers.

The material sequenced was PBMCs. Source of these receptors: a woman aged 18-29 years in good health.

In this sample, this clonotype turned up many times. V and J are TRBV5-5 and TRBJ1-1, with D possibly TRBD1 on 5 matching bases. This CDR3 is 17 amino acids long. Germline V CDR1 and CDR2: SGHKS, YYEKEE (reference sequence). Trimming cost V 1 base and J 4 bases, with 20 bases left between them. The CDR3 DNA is TGTGCCAGCAGCTTGTGGGGACTAGGGCCCATGAGCACTGAAGCTTTCTTT. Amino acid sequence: CASSLWGLGPMSTEAFF.

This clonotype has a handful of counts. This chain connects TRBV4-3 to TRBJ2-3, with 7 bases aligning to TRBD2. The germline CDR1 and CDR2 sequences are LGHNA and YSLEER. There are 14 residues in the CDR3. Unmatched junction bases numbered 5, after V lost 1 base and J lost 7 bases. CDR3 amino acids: CASSQGGSKNTQYF. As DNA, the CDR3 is TGCGCCAGCAGCCAAGGCGGGAGTAAAAATACGCAGTATTTT.

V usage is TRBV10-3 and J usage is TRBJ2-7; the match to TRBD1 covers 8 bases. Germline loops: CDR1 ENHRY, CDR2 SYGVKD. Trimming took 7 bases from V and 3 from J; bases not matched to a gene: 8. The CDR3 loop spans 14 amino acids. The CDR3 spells CAINFSDRGYEQYF. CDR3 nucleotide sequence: TGTGCCATCAATTTTTCAGACAGGGGCTACGAGCAGTACTTC.

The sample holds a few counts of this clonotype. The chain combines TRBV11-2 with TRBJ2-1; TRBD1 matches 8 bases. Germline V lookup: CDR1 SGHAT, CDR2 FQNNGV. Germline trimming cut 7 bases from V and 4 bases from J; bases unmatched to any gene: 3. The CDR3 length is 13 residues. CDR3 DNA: TGTGCCAGCACCACAGGGGGTTACAATGAGCAGTTCTTC. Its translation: CASTTGGYNEQFF.

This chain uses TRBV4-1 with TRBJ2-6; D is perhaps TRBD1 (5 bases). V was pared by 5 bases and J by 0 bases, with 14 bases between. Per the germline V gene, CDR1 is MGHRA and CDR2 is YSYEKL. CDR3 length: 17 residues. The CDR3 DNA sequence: TGCGCCAGCAGCGAGCAGGGAAGTCTCTCTGGGGCCAACGTCCTGACTTTC. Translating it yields CASSEQGSLSGANVLTF.

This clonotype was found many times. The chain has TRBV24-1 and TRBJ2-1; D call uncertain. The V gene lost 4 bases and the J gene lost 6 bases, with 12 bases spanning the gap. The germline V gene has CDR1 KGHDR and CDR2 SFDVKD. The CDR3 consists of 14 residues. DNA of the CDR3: TGTGCCACCAGTGAGGGCACACCGGGCAATGAGCAGTTCTTC. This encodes CATSEGTPGNEQFF.

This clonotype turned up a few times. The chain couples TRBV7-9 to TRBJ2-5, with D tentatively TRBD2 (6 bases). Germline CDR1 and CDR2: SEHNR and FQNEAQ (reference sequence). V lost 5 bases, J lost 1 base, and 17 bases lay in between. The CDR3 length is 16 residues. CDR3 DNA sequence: TGTGCCAGCAGCAGTAGCGGATCCGGCACCCAAGAGACCCAGTACTTC. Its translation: CASSSSGSGTQETQYF. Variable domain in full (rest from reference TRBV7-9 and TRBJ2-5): DTGVSQNPRHKITKRGQNVTFRCDPISEHNRLYWYRQTLGQGPEFLTYFQNEAQLEKSRLLSDRFSAERPKGSFSTLEIQRTEQGDSAMYLCASSSSGSGTQETQYFGPGTRLLVL.

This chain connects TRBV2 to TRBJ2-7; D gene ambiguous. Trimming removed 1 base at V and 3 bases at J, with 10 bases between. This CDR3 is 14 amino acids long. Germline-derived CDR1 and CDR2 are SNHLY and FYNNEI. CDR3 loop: CASSEGLALYEQYF. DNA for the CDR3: TGTGCCAGCAGTGAAGGGTTAGCCCTCTACGAGCAGTACTTC. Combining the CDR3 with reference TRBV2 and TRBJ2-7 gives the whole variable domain EPEVTQTPSHQVTQMGQEVILRCVPISNHLYFYWYRQILGQKVEFLVSFYNNEISEKSEIFDDQFSVERPDGSNFTLKIRSTKLEDSAMYFCASSEGLALYEQYFGPGTRLTVT.

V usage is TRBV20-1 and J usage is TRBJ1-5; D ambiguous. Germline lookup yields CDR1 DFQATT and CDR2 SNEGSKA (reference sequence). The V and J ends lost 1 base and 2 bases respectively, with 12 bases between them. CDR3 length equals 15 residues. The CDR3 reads CSARGGGQGNQPQHF. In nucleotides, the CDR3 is TGCAGTGCTAGAGGAGGAGGGCAAGGCAATCAGCCCCAGCATTTT.

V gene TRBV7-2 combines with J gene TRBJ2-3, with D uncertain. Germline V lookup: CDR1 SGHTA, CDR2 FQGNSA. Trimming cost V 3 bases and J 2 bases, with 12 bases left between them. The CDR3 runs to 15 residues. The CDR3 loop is CASSLQRTFTDTQYF. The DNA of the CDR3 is TGTGCCAGCAGCTTGCAGAGGACGTTCACAGATACGCAGTATTTT.

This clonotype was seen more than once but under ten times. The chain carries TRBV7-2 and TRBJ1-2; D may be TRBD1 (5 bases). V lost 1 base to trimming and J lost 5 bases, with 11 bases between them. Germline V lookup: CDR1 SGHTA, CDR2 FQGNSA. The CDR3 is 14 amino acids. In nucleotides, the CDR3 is TGTGCCAGCAGCTTAGGACAGCTTTATTATGGCTACACCTTC. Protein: CASSLGQLYYGYTF.

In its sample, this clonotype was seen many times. The CDR3 region is CATSDPGTSGNEQFF. The CDR3 DNA sequence: TGTGCCACCAGTGACCCGGGGACTAGCGGCAATGAGCAGTTCTTC. The V and J genes are TRBV24-1 and TRBJ2-1, with 11 positions matching TRBD2. This CDR3 is built from 15 residues. V lost 4 bases and J lost 6; bases outside the gene matches: 4. The V gene's germline CDR1 is KGHDR and CDR2 SFDVKD.

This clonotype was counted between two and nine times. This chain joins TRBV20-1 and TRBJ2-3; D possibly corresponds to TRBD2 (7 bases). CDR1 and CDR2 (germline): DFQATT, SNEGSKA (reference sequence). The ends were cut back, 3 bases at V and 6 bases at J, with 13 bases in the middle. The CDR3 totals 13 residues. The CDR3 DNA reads TGCAGTGCTAGGGCGGGGGCGGGGGATACGCAGTATTTT. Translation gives CSARAGAGDTQYF.

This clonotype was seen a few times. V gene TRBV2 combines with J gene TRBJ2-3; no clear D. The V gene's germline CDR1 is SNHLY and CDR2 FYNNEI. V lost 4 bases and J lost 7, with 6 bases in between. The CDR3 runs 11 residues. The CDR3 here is CASSAPYTQYF. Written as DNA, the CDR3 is TGTGCCAGCAGTGCGCCGTATACGCAGTATTTT.

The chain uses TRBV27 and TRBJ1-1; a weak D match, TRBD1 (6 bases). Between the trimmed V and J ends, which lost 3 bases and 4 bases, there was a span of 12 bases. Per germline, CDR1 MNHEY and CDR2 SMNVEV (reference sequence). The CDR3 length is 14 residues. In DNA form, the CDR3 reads TGTGCCAGCAGTTTGGGGGGGCAGGGCACTGAAGCTTTCTTT. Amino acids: CASSLGGQGTEAFF.

The CDR3 sequence is CASSPGQLSYEQYF. CDR3 DNA sequence: TGTGCCAGCAGCCCCGGACAGCTCTCCTACGAGCAGTACTTC. The rearrangement links TRBV7-7 to TRBJ2-7; tentatively, D is TRBD1 (6 bases). CDR3 length: 14 residues. The V and J ends lost 5 bases and 0 bases respectively, with 11 bases between them. The germline CDR1 and CDR2 sequences are SSHAT and FNYEAQ (reference sequence). The full variable domain, completed using reference TRBV7-7 and TRBJ2-7, is GAGVSQSPRYKVTKRGQDVTLRCDPISSHATLYWYQQALGQGPEFLTYFNYEAQPDKSGLPSDRFSAERPEGSISTLTIQRTEQRDSAMYRCASSPGQLSYEQYFGPGTRLTVT.

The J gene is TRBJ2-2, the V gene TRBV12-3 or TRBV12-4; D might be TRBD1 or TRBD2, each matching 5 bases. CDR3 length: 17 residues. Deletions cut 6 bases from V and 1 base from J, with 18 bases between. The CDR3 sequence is CASSPNPGGGNTGELFF. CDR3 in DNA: TGTGCCAGCAGCCCAAATCCCGGTGGGGGGAACACCGGGGAGCTGTTTTTT.

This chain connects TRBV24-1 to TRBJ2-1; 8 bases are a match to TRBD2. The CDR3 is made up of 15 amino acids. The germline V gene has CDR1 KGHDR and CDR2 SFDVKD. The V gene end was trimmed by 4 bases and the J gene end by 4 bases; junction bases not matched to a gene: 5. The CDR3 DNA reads TGTGCCACCAGTGAAGGACTAGCTGATTACAATGAGCAGTTCTTC. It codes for CATSEGLADYNEQFF.

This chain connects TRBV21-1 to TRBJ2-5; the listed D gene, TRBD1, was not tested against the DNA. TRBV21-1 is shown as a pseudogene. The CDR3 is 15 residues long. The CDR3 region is CASSKVQERGETQYF. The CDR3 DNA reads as TGTGCCAGCAGCAAAGTCCAGGAAAGGGGGGAGACCCAGTACTTC.

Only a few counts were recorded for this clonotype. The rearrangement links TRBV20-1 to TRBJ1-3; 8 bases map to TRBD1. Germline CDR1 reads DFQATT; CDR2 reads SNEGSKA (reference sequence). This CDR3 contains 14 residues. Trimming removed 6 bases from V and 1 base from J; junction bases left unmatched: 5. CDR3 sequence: CSARQGPSGNTIYF. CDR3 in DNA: TGCAGTGCCCGACAGGGGCCATCTGGAAACACCATATATTTT.

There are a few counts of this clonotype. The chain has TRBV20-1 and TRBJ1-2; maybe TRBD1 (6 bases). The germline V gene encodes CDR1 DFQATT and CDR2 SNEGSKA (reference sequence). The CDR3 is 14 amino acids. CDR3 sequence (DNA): TGCATCACATTTGACAGGAACGCCGCCTATGGCTACACCTTC. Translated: CITFDRNAAYGYTF.

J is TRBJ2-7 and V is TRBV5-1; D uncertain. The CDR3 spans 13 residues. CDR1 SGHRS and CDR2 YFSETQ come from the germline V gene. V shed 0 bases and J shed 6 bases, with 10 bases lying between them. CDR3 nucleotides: TGCGCCAGCAGCTTGGCGGCTCCGGGCGAGCAGTACTTC. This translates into CASSLAAPGEQYF.

The CDR3 loop reads CASSYYRTVNSYEQYF. The CDR3 DNA reads as TGTGCCAGCAGTTACTATAGGACGGTAAACTCCTACGAGCAGTACTTC. The chain employs TRBV6-2 or TRBV6-3 and TRBJ2-7; D unresolved. Germline CDR1 and CDR2: MNHEY and SVGEGT. CDR3 length equals 16 residues. The V gene lost 1 base and the J gene lost 0 bases, with 13 bases spanning the gap.

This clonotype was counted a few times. CDR3 nucleotides: TGTGCCAGCAGTCGACGGCGGGGCGACTACAATGAGCAGTTCTTC. Protein sequence: CASSRRRGDYNEQFF. The chain links TRBV9 to TRBJ2-1, with D maybe TRBD2 (6 bases). The CDR3 is 15 amino acids. Trimming shortened V by 5 bases and J by 3 bases, and 15 bases separated the two germline ends. Germline CDR1 is SGDLS and CDR2 is YYNGEE. The entire variable domain, with the rest obtained from reference TRBV9 and TRBJ2-1, is as follows: DSGVTQTPKHLITATGQRVTLRCSPRSGDLSVYWYQQSLDQGLQFLIQYYNGEERAKGNILERFSAQQFPDLHSELNLSSLELGDSALYFCASSRRRGDYNEQFFGPGTRLTVL.

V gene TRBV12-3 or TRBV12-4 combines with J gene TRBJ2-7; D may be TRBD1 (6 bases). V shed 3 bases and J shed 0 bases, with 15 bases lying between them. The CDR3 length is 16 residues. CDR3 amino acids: CASSFWGRRTSYEQYF. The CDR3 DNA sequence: TGTGCCAGCAGTTTTTGGGGGCGCCGGACCTCCTACGAGCAGTACTTC.

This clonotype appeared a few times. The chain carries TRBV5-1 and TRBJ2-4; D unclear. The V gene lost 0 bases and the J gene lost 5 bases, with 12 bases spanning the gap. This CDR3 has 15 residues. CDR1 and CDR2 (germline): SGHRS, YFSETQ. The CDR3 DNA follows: TGCGCCAGCAGCTTGGGCAGGCCACTCGAAAACATTCAGTACTTC. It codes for CASSLGRPLENIQYF.

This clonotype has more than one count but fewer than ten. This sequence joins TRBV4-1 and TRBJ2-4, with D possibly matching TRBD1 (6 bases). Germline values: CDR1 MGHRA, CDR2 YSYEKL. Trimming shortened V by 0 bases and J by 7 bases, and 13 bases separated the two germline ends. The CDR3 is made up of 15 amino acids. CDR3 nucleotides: TGCGCCAGCAGCCAAGAACCGGGACAATGGAACATTCAGTACTTC. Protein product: CASSQEPGQWNIQYF.